The 21 T cell receptor beta chains presented below share a single source sample, sequenced in a study of blood T cell repertoires in COVID-19. Some clones are missing from TCRdb's copy, which holds only in-frame ones; the method was immunoSEQ multiplex PCR. The table has 77,000 or so clones, less than 85% seen once; the top ten hold 2.5% to 3%. Sequenced: peripheral blood. These receptors came from a human donor with acute or convalescent COVID-19. The donor label of this sample is uncertain.

The genes are TRBV14 and TRBJ1-1, with TRBD1 matching over 8 bases. The trim removed 4 bases at V and 2 bases at J, leaving 6 bases unmatched. The germline CDR1 and CDR2 sequences are SGHDN and FVKESK. This CDR3 has 15 amino acids. The DNA of the CDR3 is TGTGCCAGCAGCCCCAGGGGGCGCGAAAACACTGAAGCTTTCTTT. Translation gives CASSPRGRENTEAFF.

The chain has TRBV5-1 and TRBJ2-1; 10 bases map to TRBD2. Germline loops: CDR1 SGHRS, CDR2 YFSETQ. The J segment lost 8 bases and the V segment lost 9 bases, leaving 14 bases of the junction unmatched. The CDR3 has 15 residues. The chain's CDR3 is CATTSLAGVMDEQFF. The DNA of the CDR3 is TGCGCCACCACCTCTCTAGCGGGGGTTATGGATGAGCAGTTCTTC.

This clone appeared a single time. The V and J genes are TRBV6-2 or TRBV6-3 and TRBJ1-5, with 7 positions matching TRBD1. CDR3 length: 12 amino acids. Germline V gene sequence: CDR1 MNHEY, CDR2 SVGEGT. With 3 bases clipped from V and 13 bases from J, the junction kept 6 bases outside the gene matches. The CDR3 sequence is CASSYRQGSQHF. The CDR3 region has the DNA TGTGCCAGCAGTTATCGACAGGGCTCGCAGCATTTT.

The chain combines TRBV4-1 with TRBJ1-4; D ambiguous. This CDR3 has 12 amino acids. The ends were cut back, 1 base at V and 10 bases at J, with 7 bases in the middle. From germline, CDR1 is MGHRA and CDR2 YSYEKL. CDR3 loop: CASSQVAGKLFF. The CDR3 bases are TGCGCCAGCAGCCAAGTTGCGGGAAAACTGTTTTTT.

By share of the sample, this clone is medium-sized. The CDR3 protein is CASSPGQPDTQYF. In DNA form, the CDR3 reads TGTGCCAGCTCACCGGGACAGCCAGATACGCAGTATTTT. This chain joins TRBV18 and TRBJ2-3, with 7 positions matching TRBD1. From germline, CDR1 is KGHSH and CDR2 LQKENI. V lost 3 bases, J lost 4 bases, and 1 base stayed unmatched. The CDR3 runs to 13 residues.

The CDR3 spells CATTDSGSNQPQHF. The CDR3 DNA is TGTGCCACCACGGACAGCGGGAGCAATCAGCCCCAGCATTTT. The V gene is TRBV7-9, the J gene TRBJ1-5; D possibly corresponds to TRBD1 (6 bases). Per germline, CDR1 SEHNR and CDR2 FQNEAQ (reference sequence). The V end was cut by 10 bases, the J end by 1 base, with 14 bases between. The CDR3 has 14 amino acids.

J is TRBJ1-2 and V is TRBV7-6; D is perhaps TRBD1 (6 bases). The CDR3 covers 17 residues. Trimming cost V 4 bases and J 6 bases, with 24 bases left between them. Germline CDR1 is SGHVS and CDR2 is FNYEAQ. CDR3 residues: CASSSGQSEGKYDGYTF. CDR3 coding DNA: TGTGCCAGCAGCTCGGGACAATCCGAGGGGAAGTATGATGGCTACACCTTC.

The rearrangement joins TRBV5-1 to TRBJ1-5; 11 nucleotides match TRBD1. V gave up 0 bases and J gave up 7 bases; unmatched junction bases: 9. This CDR3 is built from 17 residues. Germline V gives CDR1 SGHRS, CDR2 YFSETQ. CDR3 DNA sequence: TGCGCCAGCAGCTTGGATCCAACGGGACAGGGGGGCCAGCCCCAGCATTTT. It codes for CASSLDPTGQGGQPQHF.

CDR3 DNA sequence: TGTGCCAGCAGTGGGACTAGCGGGGCCTCGACCGGGGAGCTGTTTTTT. It yields the protein CASSGTSGASTGELFF. The genes are TRBV2 and TRBJ2-2, with 12 bases fitting TRBD2. Germline lookup yields CDR1 SNHLY and CDR2 FYNNEI. V dropped 4 bases and J dropped 5; count of bases not matched to a gene: 5. The CDR3 covers 16 residues.

The chain carries TRBV5-1 and TRBJ2-5; 7 nucleotides line up with TRBD1. V shed 4 bases and J 6 bases; nucleotides not matched to a gene: 9. In germline, CDR1 is SGHRS, CDR2 YFSETQ. This CDR3 has 14 residues. The CDR3 is CASSPRDSQKTQYF. CDR3 in DNA: TGCGCCAGCAGCCCTCGGGACAGCCAGAAGACCCAGTACTTC.

This chain joins TRBV7-9 and TRBJ2-2; D is perhaps TRBD1 or TRBD2 (5 bases each). V dropped 5 bases and J dropped 1 base, with 8 bases sitting between them. CDR3 size: 14 residues. Germline values: CDR1 SEHNR, CDR2 FQNEAQ (reference sequence). CDR3 nucleotides: TGTGCCAGCAGCAGGGACGGGAACACCGGGGAGCTGTTTTTT. Amino acid sequence: CASSRDGNTGELFF.

In this sample, this clone turned up once. Mismatch with germline at one junction end may stem from a read error. V usage is TRBV24-1 and J usage is TRBJ1-2, with D uncertain. Germline V gene lookup returns CDR1 KGHDR and CDR2 SFDVKD. The CDR3 length is 14 residues. In DNA form, the CDR3 reads TGTGTCACCAGTGATTTCTCCAGTAACTATGGCTACACCTTC. Translated: CVTSDFSSNYGYTF.

The sample holds a few counts of this clone. The rearrangement uses TRBV28 and TRBJ1-1; TRBD1 aligns across 8 bases. Germline values: CDR1 MDHEN, CDR2 SYDVKM. Losses at the gene ends were 5 bases for V and 8 bases for J; bases not matched to a gene: 16. The CDR3 totals 16 residues. This chain's CDR3 is CASSLRRRTGTPEAFF. CDR3 in DNA: TGTGCCAGCAGTCTGAGGCGACGGACAGGGACCCCGGAAGCTTTCTTT. The complete variable domain, with remaining parts taken from reference TRBV28 and TRBJ1-1, reads DVKVTQSSRYLVKRTGEKVFLECVQDMDHENMFWYRQDPGLGLRLIYFSYDVKMKEKGDIPEGYSVSREKKERFSLILESASTNQTSMYLCASSLRRRTGTPEAFFGQGTRLTVV.

The chain couples TRBV5-6 to TRBJ1-2; D not certain. The CDR3 length is 12 residues. CDR1 is SGHDT and CDR2 is YYEEEE in the germline V gene. The ends were cut back, 3 bases at V and 7 bases at J, with 10 bases in the middle. The CDR3 coding sequence is TGTGCCAGCAGCTCGGCCAGGCCTGGCTACACCTTC. As protein: CASSSARPGYTF.

The chain uses TRBV7-2 and TRBJ2-3; 9 nucleotides agree with TRBD2. The CDR3 runs 17 residues. J lost 3 bases, V lost 5 bases, and 12 bases had no gene match. Germline V gene lookup returns CDR1 SGHTA and CDR2 FQGNSA. The CDR3 region has the DNA TGTGCCAGCAGCCCGACCGGGCTAGCGGGACTGACAGATACGCAGTATTTT. Translating it yields CASSPTGLAGLTDTQYF.

The V call is TRBV7-2, the J call TRBJ2-3; TRBD2 matches 8 bases. Germline V gene lookup returns CDR1 SGHTA and CDR2 FQGNSA. V lost 4 bases, J lost 1 base, and 7 bases stayed unmatched. CDR3 length: 16 residues. The CDR3 nucleotides are TGTGCCAGCAGCTCCGGGAGGGGTTGGGGCACAGATACGCAGTATTTT. Translation gives CASSSGRGWGTDTQYF. The whole variable domain, filled in from reference TRBV7-2 and TRBJ2-3, reads GAGVSQSPSNKVTEKGKDVELRCDPISGHTALYWYRQSLGQGLEFLIYFQGNSAPDKSGLPSDRFSAERTGGSVSTLTIQRTQQEDSAVYLCASSSGRGWGTDTQYFGPGTRLTVL.

In the case of this clone: Within the sample, other DNA sequences also encode this same CDR3. This chain joins TRBV28 and TRBJ1-6; D unresolved. Germline CDR1 is MDHEN and CDR2 is SYDVKM. The ends were cut back, 3 bases at V and 5 bases at J, with 8 bases in the middle. The CDR3 loop spans 14 amino acids. The CDR3 spells CASSLRRDNSPLHF. The CDR3 region has the DNA TGTGCCAGCAGTTTGAGGAGGGATAATTCACCCCTCCACTTT.

V and J are TRBV2 and TRBJ2-3, with D possibly TRBD1 on 6 matching bases. CDR3 length equals 15 residues. The V end was cut by 7 bases, the J end by 3 bases, with 17 bases between. The germline CDR1 and CDR2 sequences are SNHLY and FYNNEI. The CDR3 DNA reads TGTGCCAGCACTCAAGGCAGGGGTGGAACAGATACGCAGTATTTT. As protein: CASTQGRGGTDTQYF.

This chain uses TRBV28 with TRBJ2-7; the match to TRBD2 covers 7 bases. The CDR3 is made up of 15 amino acids. V gave up 4 bases and J gave up 0 bases; unmatched junction bases: 6. From germline, CDR1 is MDHEN and CDR2 SYDVKM. The CDR3 reads CASSSSSGTSYEQYF. In DNA, the CDR3 is TGTGCCAGCAGTTCCTCTAGCGGAACCTCCTACGAGCAGTACTTC.

The rearrangement links TRBV7-9 to TRBJ1-2; D ambiguous. The germline V and J ends were trimmed by 5 bases and 4 bases, with 8 bases remaining between them. Germline assignment: CDR1 SEHNR and CDR2 FQNEAQ (reference sequence). The CDR3 spans 12 residues. CDR3 loop: CASSQEGYGYTF. The DNA for the CDR3 is TGTGCCAGCAGCCAGGAGGGCTATGGCTACACCTTC.

The table lists this clone with a few counts. The chain recombines TRBV28 with TRBJ1-5, with D unresolved. V shed 7 bases and J shed 2 bases, with 18 bases lying between them. Germline CDR1 is MDHEN and CDR2 is SYDVKM. This CDR3 spans 16 amino acids. CDR3 bases: TGTGCCAGCAATGAGGCTTTGGGAGGAGGCAATCAGCCCCAGCATTTT. It translates to CASNEALGGGNQPQHF.